Below, one T cell receptor (beta chain) is given with its context. The PCR used 60 Vbeta and 13 Jbeta primers. TCRdb keeps only in-frame clones here, not all; method: immunoSEQ multiplex PCR. The data contain 120,000 or so clones, around 79% of them singletons. CDR3 length: 14 residues. Per germline, CDR1 SGHNT and CDR2 YENEEA. V was pared by 5 bases and J by 3 bases, with 12 bases between. The source of the sample is a study of cytomegalovirus exposure and HLA in healthy donors. Sequenced: PBMCs. The sequence derives from a woman aged 40 to 50 in good health and CMV-seronegative. The rearrangement uses TRBV11-3 and TRBJ2-3; TRBD2 might be the D (6 bases). The CDR3 region has the DNA TGTGCCAGCAGCCCTGCGGCGGGGACAGATACGCAGTATTTT. It codes for CASSPAAGTDTQYF.